The 14 T cell receptor beta chains listed next were all sequenced from one sample in a study of early T cells in non-severe SARS-CoV-2 infection. One entry per CDR3 protein, called by TCRdb with MiXCR from the 5' RACE reads. This table holds around 82,000 distinct CDR3 sequences, about 10% found once. The sequenced sample consisted of whole blood. These TCRs come from an adult who was a healthcare worker with PCR-confirmed SARS-CoV-2 infection or an uninfected control (not recorded which).

The sample holds a few counts of this clonotype. The V gene is TRBV6-5, the J gene TRBJ1-3, with D possibly TRBD1 on 6 matching bases. Germline-derived CDR1 and CDR2 are MNHEY and SVGAGI. This CDR3 is built from 15 residues. V lost 6 bases, J lost 0 bases, and 12 bases lay in between. This chain's CDR3 is CASRQTGSSGNTIYF. Here the CDR3 DNA reads TGTGCCAGCAGACAAACAGGGAGCTCTGGAAACACCATATATTTT.

The gene calls are TRBV30 and TRBJ1-2; 7 nucleotides line up with TRBD1. The germline gives CDR1 GTSNPN, CDR2 SVGIG (reference sequence). This CDR3 has 14 amino acids. J was trimmed by 0 bases and V by 7 bases; bases with no gene match: 8. In DNA, the CDR3 is TGTGCCTCGCGAGGGGACAGAGCTAACTATGGCTACACCTTC. Its protein product is CASRGDRANYGYTF.

The chain is built from TRBV14 and TRBJ2-5; no firm D call. The length of the CDR3 is 14 residues. CDR1 is SGHDN and CDR2 is FVKESK in the germline V gene. The V end was cut by 2 bases, the J end by 4 bases, with 11 bases between. CDR3 region: CASSQPLASETQYF. The CDR3 nucleotides are TGTGCCAGCAGCCAACCCTTGGCGTCAGAGACCCAGTACTTC.

CDR3 in amino acids: CASSFNRDRVWTDTQYF. Written as DNA, the CDR3 is TGTGCCAGCAGCTTTAACCGGGACAGGGTATGGACAGATACGCAGTATTTT. The chain is built from TRBV7-9 and TRBJ2-3; TRBD1 matches at 9 bases. The CDR3 consists of 17 residues. CDR1 and CDR2 (germline): SEHNR, FQNEAQ (reference sequence). The junction had 10 bases not matched to a gene; V was cut back by 3 bases and J by 3 bases.

A few counts support this clonotype. V usage is TRBV7-8 and J usage is TRBJ2-4; no clear D. Trimming pared 5 bases from V and 1 base from J, leaving 12 bases between. Germline V lookup: CDR1 SGHVS, CDR2 FQNEAQ. CDR3 length equals 15 residues. CDR3 residues: CASSPLLEAKNIQYF. The CDR3 region has the DNA TGTGCCAGCAGCCCCCTATTGGAGGCCAAAAACATTCAGTACTTC.

The chain recombines TRBV3-1 with TRBJ2-7, with D perhaps matching TRBD2 (5 bases). The V end lost 5 bases, the J end lost 3 bases, and 8 bases lay between the germline ends. Germline CDR1 LGHDT, CDR2 YNNKEL (reference sequence). The CDR3 runs 12 residues. The CDR3 protein is CASSGELYEQYF. The CDR3 nucleotides read TGTGCCAGCAGCGGGGAGCTCTACGAGCAGTACTTC.

This clonotype was seen more than once but under ten times. The chain combines TRBV9 with TRBJ2-3; D ambiguous. Germline V gene sequence: CDR1 SGDLS, CDR2 YYNGEE. Trimming removed 0 bases at V and 5 bases at J, with 13 bases between. The length of the CDR3 is 15 residues. Here the CDR3 reads CASSVDPGSGDTQYF. In DNA form, the CDR3 reads TGTGCCAGCAGCGTAGATCCTGGGTCCGGAGATACGCAGTATTTT.

This clonotype turned up a few times. This chain joins TRBV5-4 and TRBJ2-1; D may be TRBD2 (6 bases). The CDR3 totals 15 residues. V lost 3 bases and J 4 bases, leaving 14 bases between the germline ends. Germline CDR1 reads SGHNT; CDR2 reads YYREEE (reference sequence). CDR3 sequence (DNA): TGTGCCAGCAGCTCCCGGGACTTCAATTACAATGAGCAGTTCTTC. It encodes CASSSRDFNYNEQFF.

This clonotype was detected only a few times. The rearrangement uses TRBV5-6 and TRBJ1-3; D remains unclear. V lost 3 bases and J 1 base, leaving 8 bases between the germline ends. Germline V gene data show CDR1 as SGHDT and CDR2 as YYEEEE. The CDR3 runs 14 residues. CDR3 nucleotide sequence: TGTGCCAGCAGCTCGACCGATTCTGGAAACACCATATATTTT. Amino acids: CASSSTDSGNTIYF.

This clonotype was found many times. The CDR3 nucleotides read TGTGCCAGCAGTTACTCTTCACACTCCTACAATGAGCAGTTCTTC. Its protein product is CASSYSSHSYNEQFF. This rearrangement joins TRBV6-6 to TRBJ2-1, with no clear D. The V end was cut by 0 bases, the J end by 0 bases, with 6 bases between. Germline loops: CDR1 MNHNY, CDR2 SVGAGI (reference sequence). The CDR3 is 15 residues long.

This clonotype was recorded at least ten times. The chain employs TRBV12-3 or TRBV12-4 and TRBJ1-2; perhaps TRBD1 as D (5 bases). The CDR3 contains 14 residues. V was cut by 6 bases and J by 4 bases, with 15 bases left in between. The CDR3, as DNA: TGTGCCAGCAGGGGGGACTCGTGGACCTATGGCTACACCTTC. It translates to CASRGDSWTYGYTF.

This clonotype turned up a few times. The chain has TRBV29-1 and TRBJ1-2; D call uncertain. Germline lookup yields CDR1 SQVTM and CDR2 ANQGSEA. Trimming took 7 bases from V and 4 from J, leaving 19 bases between them. The CDR3 is 14 amino acids. The CDR3 reads CSAVGPQVAYGYTF. CDR3 nucleotides: TGCAGCGCCGTGGGTCCCCAGGTGGCCTATGGCTACACCTTC.

This clonotype appeared a few times. This sequence joins TRBV12-3 or TRBV12-4 and TRBJ1-5; 7 nucleotides match TRBD1. The CDR3 runs 14 residues. Trimming removed 5 bases from V and 2 bases from J; junction bases left unmatched: 3. The CDR3 DNA is TGTGCCAGCAGTAGACAGGGAGGCAATCAGCCCCAGCATTTT. Translating it yields CASSRQGGNQPQHF.

This clonotype has at least ten counts. V is TRBV12-3 or TRBV12-4 and J is TRBJ2-7, with TRBD1 as a possible D gene (6 bases). The V gene lost 3 bases and the J gene lost 6 bases, with 15 bases spanning the gap. The CDR3 totals 14 residues. Here the CDR3 reads CASSLTGGVREQYF. CDR3 DNA sequence: TGTGCCAGCAGTTTGACAGGTGGGGTACGCGAGCAGTACTTC.